This T cell receptor beta chain was identified during a study of CD8+ T cells in alopecia areata. Regarding the study as a whole: Association of baseline CD8+ expansion with response is uncertain owing to one nonresponder. Many expanded lesional clones persisted in scalp and blood during tofacitinib. Relative to normal scalp, lesional scalp, especially alopecia totalis/universalis, showed higher clonality.

Described treatment: oral pan-JAK inhibitor, 5-10 mg twice daily. Peripheral blood and lesional scalp punch biopsies came from alopecia areata patients. On this clone itself: What it binds is unknown.

Sequencing templates came from extracted RNA that was reverse transcribed into cDNA. Produced via immunoSEQ multiplex PCR; TCRdb's table is partial and in-frame only. The table records 85,000 to 110,000 clones, 80% to 90% of them present only once. There are 15 residues in the CDR3. CDR1 SGDLS and CDR2 YYNGEE come from the germline V gene. V was clipped by 1 base and J by 7 bases; unmatched bases: 5. This sample comprised CD8+ T cells sorted from blood, obtained at roughly week 30, from a patient treated with tofacitinib. The chain joins TRBV9 to TRBJ2-1; 10 bases fit TRBD2. The clonotype originates from a human donor with alopecia areata. For the CDR3, the DNA is TGTGCCAGCAGCGTAAGGTCTAGCGGGGGTAATGAGCAGTTCTTC. It is translated as CASSVRSSGGNEQFF. The whole variable domain, filled in from reference TRBV9 and TRBJ2-1, reads DSGVTQTPKHLITATGQRVTLRCSPRSGDLSVYWYQQSLDQGLQFLIQYYNGEERAKGNILERFSAQQFPDLHSELNLSSLELGDSALYFCASSVRSSGGNEQFFGPGTRLTVL.